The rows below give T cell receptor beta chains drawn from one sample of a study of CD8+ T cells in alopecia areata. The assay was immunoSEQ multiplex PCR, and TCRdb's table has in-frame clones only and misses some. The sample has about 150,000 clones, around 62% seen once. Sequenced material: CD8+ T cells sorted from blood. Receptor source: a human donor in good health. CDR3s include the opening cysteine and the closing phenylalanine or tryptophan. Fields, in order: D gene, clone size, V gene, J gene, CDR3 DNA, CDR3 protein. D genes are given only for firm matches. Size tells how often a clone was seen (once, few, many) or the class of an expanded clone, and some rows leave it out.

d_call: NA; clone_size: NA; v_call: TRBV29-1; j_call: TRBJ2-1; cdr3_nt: TGCAGCGTTGAAGGCGGGACCCACAATGAGCAGTTCTTC; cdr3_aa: CSVEGGTHNEQFF
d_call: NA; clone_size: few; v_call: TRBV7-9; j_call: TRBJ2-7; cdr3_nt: TGTGCCAGCAGCGGTTATAGCTCCTACGAGCAGTACTTC; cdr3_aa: CASSGYSSYEQYF
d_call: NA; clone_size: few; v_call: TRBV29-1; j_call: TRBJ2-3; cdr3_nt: TGCAGCGTTGAAGATCTGAGCCAGTACGATACGCAGTATTTT; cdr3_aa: CSVEDLSQYDTQYF
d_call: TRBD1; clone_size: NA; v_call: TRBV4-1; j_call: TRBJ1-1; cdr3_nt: TGCGCCAGCAGCCAACCCGGGACAGGGATGAACACTGAAGCTTTCTTT; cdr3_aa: CASSQPGTGMNTEAFF
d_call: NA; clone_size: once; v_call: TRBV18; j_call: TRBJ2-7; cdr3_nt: TGTGCCAGCTCACTATTGGAGGATAGGGATCCTTCTTACGAGCAGTACTTC; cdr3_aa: CASSLLEDRDPSYEQYF
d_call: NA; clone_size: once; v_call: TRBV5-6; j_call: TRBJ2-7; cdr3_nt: TGTGCCAGCAGCTTGTCAGGGGACTACGAGCAGTACTTC; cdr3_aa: CASSLSGDYEQYF
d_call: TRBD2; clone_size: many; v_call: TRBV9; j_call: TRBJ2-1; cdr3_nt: TGTGCCAGCAGCGAGAGCTCTAGCGGGGGTTCCTACAATGAGCAGTTCTTC; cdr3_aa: CASSESSSGGSYNEQFF
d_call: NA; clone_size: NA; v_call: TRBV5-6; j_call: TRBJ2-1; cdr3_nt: TGTGCCAGCAGCTTAGCATCGACGGAATACAATGAGCAGTTCTTC; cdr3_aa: CASSLASTEYNEQFF
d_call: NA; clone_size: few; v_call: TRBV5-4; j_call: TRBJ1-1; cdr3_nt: TGTGCCAGCAGCTTGCTTCCGTTTGCGAACACTGAAGCTTTCTTT; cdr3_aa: CASSLLPFANTEAFF
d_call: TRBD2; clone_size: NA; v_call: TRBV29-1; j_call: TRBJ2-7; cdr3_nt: TGCAGCGTCCTTAAGCGGGAGATGACTTACGAGCAGTACTTC; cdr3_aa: CSVLKREMTYEQYF
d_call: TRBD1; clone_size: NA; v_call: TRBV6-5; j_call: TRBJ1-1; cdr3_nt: TGTGCCAGCAGTTACCCCGGACAGGACACTGAAGCTTTCTTT; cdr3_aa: CASSYPGQDTEAFF
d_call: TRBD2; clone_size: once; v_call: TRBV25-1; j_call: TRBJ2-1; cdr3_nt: TGTGCCAGCACAGGACTAGCAGACAATGAGCAGTTCTTC; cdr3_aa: CASTGLADNEQFF
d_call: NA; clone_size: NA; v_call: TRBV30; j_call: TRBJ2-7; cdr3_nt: TGTGCCTGGACAGGGGATCCCTCGAGCTCCTACGAGCAGTACTTC; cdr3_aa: CAWTGDPSSSYEQYF
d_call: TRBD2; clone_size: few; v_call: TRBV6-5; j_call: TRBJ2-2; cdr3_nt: TGTGCCAGCAGTTATTGGTTAGCGGGCGGTACCGGGGAGCTGTTTTTT; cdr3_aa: CASSYWLAGGTGELFF
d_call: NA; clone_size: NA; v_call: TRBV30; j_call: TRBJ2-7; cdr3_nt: TGTGCCTGGAGTTCGGTTCACGAGCAGTACTTC; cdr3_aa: CAWSSVHEQYF
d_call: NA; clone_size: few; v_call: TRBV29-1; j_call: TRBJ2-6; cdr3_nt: TGCAGCGTTTATTCCCGAATCTCTGGGGCCAACGTCCTGACTTTC; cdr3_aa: CSVYSRISGANVLTF